This T cell receptor (beta chain) was observed in a study of cytotoxic CD8 clonotypes in ibrutinib-treated CLL. Assay: immunoSEQ multiplex PCR; the TCRdb copy retains only in-frame clones and omits some. This table has just over 200,000 clones, 75% to 85% appearing once. Of note for this clone: Its antigen is not identified.

CDR1 and CDR2 from the germline V gene are SQVTM and ANQGSEA. Trimming took 6 bases from V and 4 from J; bases not matched to a gene: 7. CDR3 length: 14 residues. The study, taken as a whole, reports: At progression, clonality fell back toward baseline after rising at ibrutinib response. Sustained-remission and progressing patients' sampling times differed.

This TCR was recovered from a human donor with chronic lymphocytic leukemia. This rearrangement joins TRBV29-1 to TRBJ2-7, with TRBD1 matching 12 bases. This material consisted of PBMCs, taken after 12 months of ibrutinib treatment. CDR3 in amino acids: CSVGGTGGIYEQYF. The DNA for the CDR3 is TGCAGCGTGGGAGGGACAGGGGGCATTTACGAGCAGTACTTC.